Shown below are 9 T cell receptor beta chains from a single sample sequenced in a study of blood T cell repertoires in COVID-19. Some clones are missing from TCRdb's copy, which holds only in-frame ones; the method was immunoSEQ multiplex PCR. The data contain hundreds of thousands of clones, 70% to 90% of them seen just once; the ten biggest clones take up over 0.85%. Sequences were obtained from PBMCs or T cells enriched from blood (not recorded which). The receptor source for this set is a man over 45 who had been exposed to COVID-19.

The chain's CDR3 is CASSSDSYNSPLHF. In nucleotides, the CDR3 is TGTGCCAGCAGCTCGGACAGCTATAATTCACCCCTCCACTTT. This chain links TRBV7-9 with TRBJ1-6, with D maybe TRBD1 (6 bases). Germline assignment: CDR1 SEHNR and CDR2 FQNEAQ (reference sequence). V lost 4 bases and J 3 bases, leaving 7 bases between the germline ends. This CDR3 has 14 amino acids.

The V gene is TRBV20-1, the J gene TRBJ2-2; D is perhaps TRBD2 (5 bases). From germline, CDR1 is DFQATT and CDR2 SNEGSKA (reference sequence). The CDR3 extends over 14 amino acids. The V gene lost 3 bases and the J gene lost 6 bases, with 14 bases spanning the gap. The CDR3 loop is CSASLSGSAGELFF. The CDR3 DNA is TGCAGTGCTAGTTTGTCGGGGTCGGCCGGGGAGCTGTTTTTT.

The chain joins TRBV30 to TRBJ2-3; unclear D gene. Germline V CDR1 and CDR2: GTSNPN, SVGIG (reference sequence). CDR3 length: 13 residues. Trimming left V 0 bases short and J 2 bases short, with 6 bases between. The CDR3 coding sequence is TGTGCCTGGAGTGTCACAGTCACAGATACGCAGTATTTT. Its translation: CAWSVTVTDTQYF.

This chain joins TRBV2 and TRBJ2-5; TRBD1 matches at 10 bases. Germline CDR1 is SNHLY and CDR2 is FYNNEI. J lost 4 bases, V lost 7 bases, and 6 bases had no gene match. The CDR3 sequence is 14 residues long. In DNA form, the CDR3 reads TGTGCCAGCAACCGGGACAGGGGAGCAGAGACCCAGTACTTC. It is translated as CASNRDRGAETQYF.

This chain joins TRBV20-1 and TRBJ1-5, with 7 bases identical to TRBD1. The V segment lost 3 bases and the J segment 2 bases; nucleotides outside the gene matches: 7. The CDR3 is 15 residues long. Germline assignment: CDR1 DFQATT and CDR2 SNEGSKA (reference sequence). The CDR3 region has the DNA TGCAGTGCTAGTCTAACCGGGACAGGCAATCAGCCCCAGCATTTT. Protein sequence: CSASLTGTGNQPQHF.

This clone was seen more than once but under ten times. The chain carries TRBV5-6 and TRBJ1-2; 9 bases are a match to TRBD1. The germline CDR1 and CDR2 sequences are SGHDT and YYEEEE. CDR3 size: 15 residues. The V segment lost 5 bases and the J segment 7 bases; nucleotides outside the gene matches: 12. The CDR3, as DNA: TGTGCCAGCAGTCACGCCGGGACAGGGATTACTGGCTACACCTTC. Its protein product is CASSHAGTGITGYTF.

The chain recombines TRBV27 with TRBJ1-3; 7 positions match TRBD1. The CDR3 covers 14 residues. Germline trimming cut 6 bases from V and 4 bases from J; bases unmatched to any gene: 6. CDR1 MNHEY and CDR2 SMNVEV come from the germline V gene (reference sequence). CDR3 amino acids: CASRKTGPGNTIYF. The CDR3 region has the DNA TGTGCCAGCAGGAAGACAGGGCCAGGAAACACCATATATTTT.

CDR3 bases: TGTGCCAGTAGGACAGGGGGCGGCCCAATCAACTATGGCTACACCTTC. The encoded protein is CASRTGGGPINYGYTF. The rearrangement uses TRBV19 and TRBJ1-2, with 10 nucleotides matching TRBD1. The V gene's germline CDR1 is LNHDA and CDR2 SQIVND (reference sequence). The CDR3 spans 16 residues. V was pared by 6 bases and J by 2 bases, with 9 bases of the junction left unmatched. Using reference TRBV19 and TRBJ1-2 for the parts outside the CDR3, the full variable domain is DGGITQSPKYLFRKEGQNVTLSCEQNLNHDAMYWYRQDPGQGLRLIYYSQIVNDFQKGDIAEGYSVSREKKESFPLTVTSAQKNPTAFYLCASRTGGGPINYGYTFGSGTRLTVV.

V and J are TRBV27 and TRBJ1-2; the D is unclear. This CDR3 comprises 16 residues. The V end lost 6 bases, the J end lost 0 bases, and 17 bases lay between the germline ends. Looked up from germline, CDR1 is MNHEY and CDR2 is SMNVEV (reference sequence). DNA of the CDR3: TGTGCCAGCAGCCAGGATGGGCAGTCCCCTAACTATGGCTACACCTTC. Residues: CASSQDGQSPNYGYTF.